This is a list of T cell receptor beta chains from one sample in a study of shared clonotypes between healthy human individuals. Sequenced by immunoSEQ multiplex PCR; TCRdb stores in-frame clones only, minus some. The sample gives about 1.5 million clones, roughly 96% of which show up once; about 1.2% is in the top ten. Sequenced sample: naive CD4+ T cells sorted from blood. The source is a man aged 25 to 40 in good health. Each CDR3 is given with its conserved first and last residue. The D gene is left open where the match is weak. The size entry is marked missing in some rows and otherwise reads once, few, many or a size class.

TRBV19	TRBD1	16	.	TRBJ2-1	CASSAATGGLYNEQFF	TGTGCCAGTAGTGCAGCGACAGGGGGCCTCTACAATGAGCAGTTCTTC
TRBV5-1	.	15	few	TRBJ1-2	CASSLSGLSDYGYTF	TGCGCCAGCAGCTTATCGGGGCTGTCAGACTATGGCTACACCTTC
TRBV2	TRBD1	14	once	TRBJ2-3	CASNRGLSTDTQYF	TGTGCCAGCAACAGGGGGCTAAGCACAGATACGCAGTATTTT
TRBV5-1	.	13	.	TRBJ2-1	CASSSIQGNEQFF	TGCGCCAGCAGCTCGATACAGGGAAATGAGCAGTTCTTC
TRBV9	.	13	.	TRBJ2-1	CASSVTGGTEQFF	TGTGCCAGCAGCGTCACAGGCGGGACTGAGCAGTTCTTC
TRBV19	.	15	.	TRBJ1-2	CASTFPAGVQGGYTF	TGTGCCAGTACTTTTCCCGCAGGGGTCCAAGGAGGCTACACCTTC
TRBV18	TRBD1	19	.	TRBJ2-2	CASSTIRQGEISNTGELFF	TGTGCCAGCTCAACCATTAGACAGGGTGAAATTTCCAACACCGGGGAGCTGTTTTTT
TRBV6-1	.	13	.	TRBJ2-7	CASVGEIRTEQYF	TGTGCCAGCGTGGGGGAGATCCGTACGGAGCAGTACTTC
TRBV7-6	TRBD1	13	.	TRBJ2-7	CASSILQGVEQYF	TGTGCCAGCAGCATACTACAGGGGGTCGAGCAGTACTTC
TRBV18	.	15	.	TRBJ1-1	CASSPFKGTYTEAFF	TGTGCCAGCTCACCGTTTAAGGGGACTTACACTGAAGCTTTCTTT
TRBV5-6	TRBD1	16	.	TRBJ2-7	CASSIGGQQGVPGQYF	TGTGCCAGCAGCATAGGTGGGCAGCAGGGGGTTCCCGGGCAGTACTTC
TRBV6-1	.	14	.	TRBJ1-5	CASKGGWGDQPQHF	TGTGCCAGCAAAGGGGGATGGGGGGATCAGCCCCAGCATTTT
TRBV5-1	TRBD2	15	once	TRBJ2-7	CASSLDSGVGGEQYF	TGCGCCAGCAGCTTGGACAGCGGGGTTGGGGGCGAGCAGTACTTC
TRBV28	.	16	.	TRBJ2-6	CASRPGRFSGANVLTF	TGTGCCAGCAGACCGGGACGGTTCTCTGGGGCCAACGTCCTGACTTTC
TRBV10-3	.	13	.	TRBJ2-3	CAISGSSTDTQYF	TGTGCCATCAGTGGATCTAGCACAGATACGCAGTATTTT
TRBV6-1	.	15	.	TRBJ1-1	CASSGHRAGSTEAFF	TGTGCCAGCAGCGGACACAGGGCGGGGAGCACTGAAGCTTTCTTT
TRBV7-6	TRBD1	17	.	TRBJ1-1	CASSLARRQGLNTEAFF	TGTGCCAGCAGCTTAGCGAGACGACAGGGGCTGAACACTGAAGCTTTCTTT
TRBV5-4	.	14	.	TRBJ1-1	CASSLGGMNTEAFF	TGTGCCAGCAGCCTGGGGGGGATGAACACTGAAGCTTTCTTT
TRBV11-2	.	12	.	TRBJ2-2	CASSPLGRELFF	TGTGCCAGCAGCCCCCTAGGGAGAGAGCTGTTTTTT
TRBV28	.	13	.	TRBJ2-7	CASSLGGSYEQYF	TGTGCCAGCAGTTTGGGCGGTTCCTACGAGCAGTACTTC
TRBV9	.	15	.	TRBJ2-1	CASSAAGGFYNEQFF	TGTGCCAGCAGCGCCGCTGGGGGGTTCTACAATGAGCAGTTCTTC
TRBV7-2	.	14	.	TRBJ2-5	CASSRLVFQETQYF	TGTGCCAGCAGCCGACTAGTTTTCCAAGAGACCCAGTACTTC
TRBV29-1	TRBD1	15	.	TRBJ2-1	CSVVGGQGSYGEQFF	TGCAGCGTTGTCGGGGGACAGGGGTCTTATGGTGAGCAGTTCTTC
TRBV28	.	12	.	TRBJ2-5	CASSQGQETQYF	TGTGCCAGCAGTCAGGGACAAGAGACCCAGTACTTC
TRBV25-1	TRBD1	14	.	TRBJ1-3	CASQTGGSGNTIYF	TGTGCCAGCCAAACAGGGGGAAGTGGAAACACCATATATTTT
TRBV29-1	.	14	.	TRBJ2-7	CSVSPGATRSEQYF	TGCAGCGTATCTCCGGGAGCCACCAGATCCGAGCAGTACTTC
TRBV2	.	15	.	TRBJ1-1	CASSAGRQRNTEAFF	TGTGCCAGCAGTGCGGGCAGGCAGAGAAACACTGAAGCTTTCTTT
TRBV6-4	TRBD2	16	.	TRBJ2-1	CASSGTGSGIFNEQFF	TGTGCCAGCAGTGGAACAGGTAGCGGGATTTTCAATGAGCAGTTCTTC
TRBV28	.	15	.	TRBJ2-4	CASSLGGEGKNIQYF	TGTGCCAGCAGTTTAGGGGGCGAAGGAAAAAACATTCAGTACTTC
TRBV6-5	.	15	.	TRBJ1-5	CASRTGGYSNQPQHF	TGTGCCAGCAGAACTGGGGGGTATAGCAATCAGCCCCAGCATTTT
TRBV9	.	15	.	TRBJ1-1	CASSPRGTGPTEAFF	TGTGCCAGCAGCCCCCGTGGGACGGGCCCCACTGAAGCTTTCTTT
TRBV11-3	.	14	.	TRBJ2-3	CASSQSRTTDTQYF	TGTGCCAGCAGCCAATCAAGGACAACAGATACGCAGTATTTT
TRBV14	TRBD2	15	.	TRBJ2-1	CASSLGTSGNNEQFF	TGTGCCAGCAGCCTAGGGACTAGCGGAAACAATGAGCAGTTCTTC
TRBV5-1	TRBD1	16	.	TRBJ2-3	CASNRDRVSGTDTQYF	TGCGCCAGCAACCGGGACAGGGTTTCGGGCACAGATACGCAGTATTTT
TRBV10-1	TRBD1	18	.	TRBJ2-3	CASSESLSGQGITDTQYF	TGCGCCAGCAGTGAGTCGCTATCCGGACAGGGAATTACAGATACGCAGTATTTT
TRBV7-6	.	22	.	TRBJ2-3	CASSLVGTWGGLIGGSTDTQYF	TGTGCCAGCAGCTTAGTGGGGACTTGGGGCGGGCTTATCGGAGGTAGCACAGATACGCAGTATTTT
TRBV28	.	15	.	TRBJ2-1	CASSPGGESYNEQFF	TGTGCCAGCAGCCCAGGCGGCGAATCCTACAATGAGCAGTTCTTC
TRBV10-1	.	13	once	TRBJ1-1	CASSKTMNTEAFF	TGCGCCAGCAGTAAGACCATGAACACTGAAGCTTTCTTT
TRBV28	TRBD1	14	.	TRBJ2-7	CASSSGTGLYEQYF	TGTGCCAGCAGTTCCGGGACAGGACTATACGAGCAGTACTTC
TRBV25-1	.	16	.	TRBJ1-5	CASSEAGRNSNQPQHF	TGTGCCAGCAGTGAAGCCGGACGGAATAGCAATCAGCCCCAGCATTTT
TRBV2	.	12	.	TRBJ1-1	CASTSGDAEAFF	TGTGCCAGCACAAGTGGGGACGCTGAAGCTTTCTTT
TRBV5-1	TRBD1	16	.	TRBJ2-3	CASSPAGTGGTDTQYF	TGCGCCAGCAGCCCCGCCGGGACAGGGGGCACAGATACGCAGTATTTT
TRBV2	TRBD2	18	.	TRBJ2-3	CATAGLAGGGGTTDTQYF	TGTGCCACCGCGGGACTAGCGGGAGGAGGGGGAACCACAGATACGCAGTATTTT
TRBV6-4	.	15	.	TRBJ2-6	CASSDSWTGANVLTF	TGTGCCAGCAGTGATAGCTGGACGGGGGCCAACGTCCTGACTTTC
TRBV27	.	15	.	TRBJ2-5	CASSSVTAYQETQYF	TGTGCCAGCAGTTCCGTGACAGCGTACCAAGAGACCCAGTACTTC
TRBV12-5	TRBD2	17	.	TRBJ2-3	CASGLVISGRAIDTQYF	TGTGCTAGTGGTTTGGTTATTAGCGGGAGGGCCATAGATACGCAGTATTTT
TRBV21-1	.	15	.	TRBJ2-3	CASSRWAQLTDTQYF	TGTGCCAGCAGCCGCTGGGCTCAGCTCACAGATACGCAGTATTTT
TRBV7-9	TRBD2	15	.	TRBJ2-2	CASSHPGRGAGELFF	TGTGCCAGCAGCCACCCGGGGAGGGGCGCCGGGGAGCTGTTTTTT
TRBV7-3	.	15	.	TRBJ2-2	CASSYASSDTGELFF	TGTGCCAGCAGCTATGCTAGCTCGGACACCGGGGAGCTGTTTTTT
TRBV5-8	TRBD1	17	.	TRBJ2-4	CASSAAGTGGRKNIQYF	TGTGCCAGCAGCGCAGCCGGGACAGGGGGCAGAAAAAACATTCAGTACTTC
TRBV5-1	.	16	.	TRBJ2-2	CASSPRSSRNTGELFF	TGCGCCAGCAGTCCCCGTAGTTCCAGAAACACCGGGGAGCTGTTTTTT
TRBV19	.	14	.	TRBJ2-7	CASSIRSMTYEQYF	TGTGCCAGTAGTATCAGAAGTATGACCTACGAGCAGTACTTC